A single sample is the source of the 9 T cell receptor beta chains below, sequenced in a study of T cell responses to AZD1222 COVID-19 vaccine. Sequencing was performed with immunoSEQ multiplex PCR; in TCRdb, only in-frame clones are kept and a portion is missing. The sample shows about 140,000 clones, 90% of them seen only once. The sequenced sample was peripheral blood, obtained on day 0 of AZD1222 vaccination. These receptor sequences come from an adult in good health.

J is TRBJ2-1 and V is TRBV5-1; D remains ambiguous. Looked up from germline, CDR1 is SGHRS and CDR2 is YFSETQ. Trimming took 3 bases from V and 8 from J, leaving 9 bases between them. The CDR3 has 12 amino acids. The CDR3 is CASSSTGDEQFF. CDR3 DNA sequence: TGCGCCAGCAGCTCGACTGGGGATGAGCAGTTCTTC.

V and J are TRBV2 and TRBJ1-5; 11 bases line up with TRBD1. V shed 6 bases and J 2 bases; nucleotides not matched to a gene: 3. The germline V gene encodes CDR1 SNHLY and CDR2 FYNNEI. The CDR3 extends over 15 amino acids. CDR3 DNA: TGTGCCAGCAGGAAGGGACAGGGGGGCAATCAGCCCCAGCATTTT. As protein: CASRKGQGGNQPQHF.

J is TRBJ1-1 and V is TRBV2; unclear D gene. The CDR3 consists of 14 residues. V dropped 6 bases and J dropped 4 bases, with 15 bases sitting between them. Looked up from germline, CDR1 is SNHLY and CDR2 is FYNNEI. This CDR3 reads CASRSGVTGTEAFF. The CDR3 nucleotides read TGTGCCAGCAGATCCGGGGTTACGGGCACTGAAGCTTTCTTT.

This clone was seen once. The chain combines TRBV4-3 with TRBJ2-1, with no clear D. CDR3 length: 19 residues. Trimming pared 2 bases from V and 2 bases from J, leaving 22 bases between. Germline V gene sequence: CDR1 LGHNA, CDR2 YSLEER. The CDR3 nucleotides read TGCGCCAGCAGCCAACCCCCCTCGGGTAGCCCGAGGCCCTACAATGAGCAGTTCTTC. Protein product: CASSQPPSGSPRPYNEQFF.

The chain couples TRBV4-3 to TRBJ2-1; 9 nucleotides line up with TRBD2. Germline lookup yields CDR1 LGHNA and CDR2 YSLEER. CDR3 length: 15 residues. V was pared by 1 base and J by 4 bases, with 2 bases of the junction left unmatched. CDR3 in amino acids: CASSQGLADYNEQFF. The DNA of the CDR3 is TGCGCCAGCAGCCAAGGACTAGCGGATTACAATGAGCAGTTCTTC.

The CDR3 coding sequence is TGTGCCAGCAGCTTGGGACAGGGGGCGAATCAGCCCCAGCATTTT. Its translation is CASSLGQGANQPQHF. The gene calls are TRBV5-4 and TRBJ1-5; the match to TRBD1 covers 10 bases. The CDR3 length is 15 residues. J was trimmed by 4 bases and V by 0 bases; bases with no gene match: 1. Germline CDR1 is SGHNT and CDR2 is YYREEE (reference sequence).

This clone appeared once. The chain employs TRBV10-3 and TRBJ2-6; 7 nucleotides align to TRBD2. The CDR3 consists of 16 residues. Germline V gene lookup returns CDR1 ENHRY and CDR2 SYGVKD. The junction had 10 bases not matched to a gene; V was cut back by 11 bases and J by 0 bases. DNA of the CDR3: TGTGCCGCCAGCGGGGTTATGAACTCTGGGGCCAACGTCCTGACTTTC. Protein: CAASGVMNSGANVLTF.

The rearrangement uses TRBV6-4 and TRBJ2-7, with D maybe TRBD2 (7 bases). CDR1 and CDR2 (germline): MRHNA, SNTAGT. This CDR3 is 15 amino acids long. V was shortened by 0 bases and J by 0 bases, with 9 bases between the two germline ends. CDR3 DNA sequence: TGTGCCAGCAGTGACTCAGGGGGGGACTCCTACGAGCAGTACTTC. This gives the protein CASSDSGGDSYEQYF.

For the CDR3, the DNA is TGTGCCAGTAGTGATCGACAGAACGAGCAGTACTTC. Protein: CASSDRQNEQYF. This sequence joins TRBV19 and TRBJ2-7; possibly TRBD1 for D (5 bases). Trimming took off 5 bases at V and 5 bases at J, with 10 bases between the two ends. This CDR3 spans 12 amino acids. Germline CDR1 reads LNHDA; CDR2 reads SQIVND (reference sequence).